This TCR beta chain was observed in a study of technical replicates of blood from several donors. Profiling relied on immunoSEQ multiplex PCR, and the TCRdb table lists in-frame clones only, not all of them. The data show 50,000 to 80,000 clones, around nine tenths seen once. The sample comprised PBMCs. The sequence came from a human donor in good health. Some clones in this sample may be carry-over from other donors' samples.

CDR3: CASSEGTGAHNEQFF. In DNA, the CDR3 is TGTGCCAGCAGTGAAGGGACAGGGGCCCACAATGAGCAGTTCTTC. The rearrangement links TRBV6-4 to TRBJ2-1, with TRBD1 matching 10 bases. The CDR3 length is 15 residues. Germline-derived CDR1 and CDR2 are MRHNA and SNTAGT. V gave up 3 bases and J gave up 5 bases; unmatched junction bases: 4.